The 3 T cell receptor beta chains below come from one sample, sequenced in a study of T cell responses to AZD1222 COVID-19 vaccine. The table came from immunoSEQ multiplex PCR; TCRdb's copy has only in-frame clones and leaves some out. The sample contains approximately 120,000 clones, 84% of which appear only once. The input for sequencing was peripheral blood, taken 28 days after the second AZD1222 dose. The receptor source for this set is an adult who received the AZD1222 COVID-19 vaccine.

The chain has TRBV10-1 and TRBJ1-1; D not certain. This CDR3 is built from 14 residues. The V gene lost 1 base and the J gene lost 7 bases, with 13 bases spanning the gap. CDR1 WNHNN and CDR2 SYGVQD come from the germline V gene (reference sequence). CDR3 DNA: TGCGCCAGCAGTGAGTTTCGGGGTATGGATGAAGCTTTCTTT. It yields the protein CASSEFRGMDEAFF.

This clone has just one count. The gene calls are TRBV7-8 and TRBJ1-2, with D perhaps TRBD1 (6 bases). Trimming took 1 base from V and 6 from J, leaving 12 bases between them. The CDR3 runs 14 residues. Per germline, CDR1 SGHVS and CDR2 FQNEAQ. Here the CDR3 reads CASSLDRVVNGYTF. CDR3 coding DNA: TGTGCCAGCAGCTTAGACAGGGTGGTGAATGGCTACACCTTC. Looking up the rest from reference TRBV7-8 and TRBJ1-2 gives the full variable domain: GAGVSQSPRYKVAKRGQDVALRCDPISGHVSLFWYQQALGQGPEFLTYFQNEAQLDKSGLPSDRFFAERPEGSVSTLKIQRTQQEDSAVYLCASSLDRVVNGYTFGSGTRLTVV.

The chain uses TRBV11-2 and TRBJ1-1; D is unresolved. Germline V gene data show CDR1 as SGHAT and CDR2 as FQNNGV. V was shortened by 6 bases and J by 11 bases, with 16 bases between the two germline ends. The CDR3 has 12 amino acids. Here the CDR3 DNA reads TGTGCCAGCAGTTCGGAGATCCGAAGGGCTTTCTTT. Translated, it gives CASSSEIRRAFF.